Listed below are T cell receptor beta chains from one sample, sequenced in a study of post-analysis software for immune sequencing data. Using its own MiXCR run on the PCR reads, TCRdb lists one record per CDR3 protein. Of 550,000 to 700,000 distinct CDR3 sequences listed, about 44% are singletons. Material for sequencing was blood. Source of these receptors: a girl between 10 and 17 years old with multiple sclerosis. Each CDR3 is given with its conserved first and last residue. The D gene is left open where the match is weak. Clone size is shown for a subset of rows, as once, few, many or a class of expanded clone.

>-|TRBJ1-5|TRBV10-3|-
TGTGCCATCAGGGTGAACCTCAATCAGCCCCAGCATTTT
CAIRVNLNQPQHF
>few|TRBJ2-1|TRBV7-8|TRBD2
TGTGCCAGCAGCTTAACAGCGGGAGTGTACGGTTATGAGCAGTTCTTC
CASSLTAGVYGYEQFF
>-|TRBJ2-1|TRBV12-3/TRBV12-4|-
TGTGCCAGCGGGAAAAATGAGCAGTTCTTC
CASGKNEQFF
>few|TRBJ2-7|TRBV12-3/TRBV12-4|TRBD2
TGTGCCAGCAGTTCCGGACTAGCAGGGCAGTACTTC
CASSSGLAGQYF
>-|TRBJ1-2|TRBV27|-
TGTGCCAGCAGTGCGAGCGCAAACTATGGCTACACCTTC
CASSASANYGYTF
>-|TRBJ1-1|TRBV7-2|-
TGTGCCAGCAGCTTAGTCGCCATGAACACTGAAGCTTTCTTT
CASSLVAMNTEAFF
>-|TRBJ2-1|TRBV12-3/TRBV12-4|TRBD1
TGTGCCAGCAGTTTAGGGGACAGCTACTACAATGAGCAGTTCTTC
CASSLGDSYYNEQFF
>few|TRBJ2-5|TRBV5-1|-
TGCGCCAGCAGCTTGATCGGGCTCCAAGAGACCCAGTACTTC
CASSLIGLQETQYF
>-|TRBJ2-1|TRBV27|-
TGTGCCAGCAGTTTTTGGGACCAGGGCGATGAGCAGTTCTTC
CASSFWDQGDEQFF
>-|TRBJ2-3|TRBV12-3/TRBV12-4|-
TGTGCCAGCATCAGGGGTCAGCACACAGATACGCAGTATTTT
CASIRGQHTDTQYF
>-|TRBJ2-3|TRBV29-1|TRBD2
TGCAGCGTTGGACCGGGACTAGCGGGAGCTACAGATACGCAGTATTTT
CSVGPGLAGATDTQYF
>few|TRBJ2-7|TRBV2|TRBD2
TGTGCCAGCAGCGAGACTAGCAAATACGAGCAGTACTTC
CASSETSKYEQYF
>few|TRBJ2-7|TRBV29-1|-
TGCAGCGCAGAAGGGGGGGACCCCTACGAGCAGTACTTC
CSAEGGDPYEQYF
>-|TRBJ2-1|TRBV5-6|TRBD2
TGTGCCAGCAGCTCTGGACTAGCGGGAAATAATGAGCAGTTCTTC
CASSSGLAGNNEQFF
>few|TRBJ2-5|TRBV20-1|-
TGCAGTGCAGTTCCGCGGCTCGAGCAAGAGACCCAGTACTTC
CSAVPRLEQETQYF
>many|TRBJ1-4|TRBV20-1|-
TGCAGTGCTACCCTGGACAGTGCAACTAATGAAAAACTGTTTTTT
CSATLDSATNEKLFF
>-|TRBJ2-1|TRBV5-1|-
TGCGCCAGCAGCTTGGGTGAGAATGAGCAGTTCTTC
CASSLGENEQFF
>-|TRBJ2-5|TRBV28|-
TGTGCCAGCAGCCCTCGAGGGGGGGACCAAGAGACCCAGTACTTC
CASSPRGGDQETQYF
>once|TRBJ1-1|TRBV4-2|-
TGTGCCAGCAGGCGCTCGATCCTAACGGGGCCGAAGAACACTGAAGCTTTCTTT
CASRRSILTGPKNTEAFF
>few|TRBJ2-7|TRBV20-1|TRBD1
TGCAGTGCTAGTCTCCCCGGACAGGGTGTCTACGAGCAGTACTTC
CSASLPGQGVYEQYF
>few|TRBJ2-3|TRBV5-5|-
TGTGCCAGCAGCCAGTACCCAGATACGCAGTATTTT
CASSQYPDTQYF
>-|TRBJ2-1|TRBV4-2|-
TGTGCCAGCAGCCAAGGGTTGAGGAATGAGCAGTTCTTC
CASSQGLRNEQFF
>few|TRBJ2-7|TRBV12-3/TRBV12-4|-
TGTGCCAGCAGGAAAGACCCGGGACGGGACGAGCAGTACTTC
CASRKDPGRDEQYF
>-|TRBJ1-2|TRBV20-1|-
TGCAGTGGGTCCACAGATAACTATGGCTACACCTTC
CSGSTDNYGYTF